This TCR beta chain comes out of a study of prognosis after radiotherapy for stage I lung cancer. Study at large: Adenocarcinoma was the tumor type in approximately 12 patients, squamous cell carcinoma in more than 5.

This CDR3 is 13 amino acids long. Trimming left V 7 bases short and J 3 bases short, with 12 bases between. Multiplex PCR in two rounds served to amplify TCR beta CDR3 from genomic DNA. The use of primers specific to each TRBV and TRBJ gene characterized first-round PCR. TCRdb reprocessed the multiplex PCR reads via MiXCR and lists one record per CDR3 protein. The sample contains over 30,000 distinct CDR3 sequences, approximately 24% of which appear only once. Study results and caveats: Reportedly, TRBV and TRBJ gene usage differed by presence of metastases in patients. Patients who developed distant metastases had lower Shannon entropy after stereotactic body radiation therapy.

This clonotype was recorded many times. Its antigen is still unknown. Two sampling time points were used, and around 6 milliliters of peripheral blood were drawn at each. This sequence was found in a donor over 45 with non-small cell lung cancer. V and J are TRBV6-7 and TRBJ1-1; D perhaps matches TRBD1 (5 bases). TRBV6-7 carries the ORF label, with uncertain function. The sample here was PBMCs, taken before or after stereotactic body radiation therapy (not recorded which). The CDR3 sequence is CASTPWGDTEAFF. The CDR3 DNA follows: TGTGCCAGCACACCCTGGGGGGACACTGAAGCTTTCTTT.